This T cell receptor (beta chain) was captured in a study of T cell repertoires in aging, cancer and after chemotherapy. Rearranged V-D-J TRB sequences were amplified with a mixed TRB-A/B primer pool. TCRdb called the multiplex PCR reads again in MiXCR, with one record for every CDR3 protein. The table records 7,000 to 9,500 distinct CDR3 sequences, about 25% of them present only once. CDR3 length: 14 amino acids. Deletions cut 1 base from V and 0 bases from J, with 6 bases between. CDR1 and CDR2 from the germline V gene are LNHDA and SQIVND (reference sequence). This clonotype was detected many times. Its antigen is undetermined. TCR beta rearrangements were amplified from peripheral blood genomic DNA. Study-wide points: Healthy donors lost TCR diversity with age mainly through richness, cancer patients through richness and evenness. Thymic emigration or peripheral T cell expansion may be impaired by lymphoid organ infiltration in hematological cancer. Untreated cancer patients had significantly lower blood TCR diversity than age-matched healthy donors.

This rearrangement joins TRBV19 to TRBJ1-1; D remains unclear. The origin of this receptor is a human donor with a blood cancer. The donor label of this sample is uncertain. Sequencing was performed on blood. The DNA of the CDR3 is TGTGCCAGTAGTATAGGAGGCATGAACACTGAAGCTTTCTTT. Its translation: CASSIGGMNTEAFF.